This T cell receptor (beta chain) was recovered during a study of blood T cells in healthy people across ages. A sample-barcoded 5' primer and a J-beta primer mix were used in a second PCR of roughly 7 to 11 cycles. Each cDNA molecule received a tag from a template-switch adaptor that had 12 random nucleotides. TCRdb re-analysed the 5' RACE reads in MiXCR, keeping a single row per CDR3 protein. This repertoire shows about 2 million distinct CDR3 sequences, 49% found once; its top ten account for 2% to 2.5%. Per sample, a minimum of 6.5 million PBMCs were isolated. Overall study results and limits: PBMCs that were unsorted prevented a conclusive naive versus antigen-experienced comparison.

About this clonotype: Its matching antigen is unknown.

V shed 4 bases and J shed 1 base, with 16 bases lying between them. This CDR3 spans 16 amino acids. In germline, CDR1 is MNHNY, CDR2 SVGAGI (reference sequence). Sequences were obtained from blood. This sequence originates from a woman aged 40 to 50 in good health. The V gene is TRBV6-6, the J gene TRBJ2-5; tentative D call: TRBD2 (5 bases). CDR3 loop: CASSWGTSHPQETQYF. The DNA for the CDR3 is TGTGCCAGCAGTTGGGGTACTAGTCATCCCCAAGAGACCCAGTACTTC.